These T cell receptor beta chains were read from a single sample in a study of shared clonotypes between healthy human individuals. Clones were read by immunoSEQ multiplex PCR, and TCRdb kept only the in-frame ones, dropping some. The data show under 130,000 clones, about 67% seen once. The sequencing input was memory CD8+ T cells sorted from blood. The receptors were gathered from a woman aged 25-40 years in good health. Both conserved end residues are part of each CDR3. Fields, in order: J gene, D gene, clone size, V gene, CDR3 DNA, CDR3 protein. The D gene is left open where the match is weak. Expanded clones get a size class; other rows say once, few or many, or leave the size out.

>TRBJ2-1|TRBD2|NA|TRBV9
TGTGCCAGCAGCGTAGATCCTAGCGGGAGCAATGAGCAGTTCTTC
CASSVDPSGSNEQFF
>TRBJ1-1|NA|few|TRBV5-4
TGTGCCAGCAGCTTAGGGAATCAGGCTTTCTTT
CASSLGNQAFF
>TRBJ2-6|NA|few|TRBV19
TGTGCCAGTAGTCACGGACTGGCCAACGTCCTGACTTTC
CASSHGLANVLTF
>TRBJ1-5|NA|once|TRBV19
TGTGCCAGTAGTATCGGGGGTAATGCCGGTCAGCCCCAGCATTTT
CASSIGGNAGQPQHF
>TRBJ2-7|TRBD1|NA|TRBV5-6
TGTGCCAGCAGCATGACAGGGCGTGGGGAGCAGTACTTC
CASSMTGRGEQYF
>TRBJ2-2|TRBD2|many|TRBV13
TGTGCCAGCAGCTTATATGGGACTAGCGGGAGGTACTCCGGGGAGCTGTTTTTT
CASSLYGTSGRYSGELFF
>TRBJ2-7|TRBD1|NA|TRBV29-1
TGCAGCGTTGAAGGGACGGGACAGGGGGTGTACGAGCAGTACTTC
CSVEGTGQGVYEQYF
>TRBJ2-1|NA|NA|TRBV6-4
TGTGCCAGCAGTGAACTAGCAAACAATGAGCAGTTCTTC
CASSELANNEQFF
>TRBJ1-5|TRBD1|NA|TRBV19
TGTGCCAGTAGTCCTAGGACAGGAAGTGAACAGCCCCAGCATTTT
CASSPRTGSEQPQHF
>TRBJ2-5|TRBD2|NA|TRBV5-4
TGTGCCAGCAGCTTGGGACCGGGAGGGGTTCCAGAGACCCAGTACTTC
CASSLGPGGVPETQYF
>TRBJ1-2|NA|NA|TRBV25-1
TGTGCCAGCAGTGTCACTGCGGTGGAGCAGATTGGCTACACCTTC
CASSVTAVEQIGYTF
>TRBJ2-1|NA|NA|TRBV30
TGTGCCTGGAGTGTACTTCCCGCCGGGAGAGGAGATGAGCAGTTCTTC
CAWSVLPAGRGDEQFF
>TRBJ2-7|TRBD1|many|TRBV13
TGTGCCAGCAGCTTAGAGGGGGACAGGACCTACGAGCAGTACTTC
CASSLEGDRTYEQYF
>TRBJ2-7|NA|NA|TRBV5-1
TGCGCCAGCAGTCTTGGGGGCCCGTACTACGAGCAGTACTTC
CASSLGGPYYEQYF
>TRBJ2-4|NA|NA|TRBV6-6
TGTGCCAGCAGTACCCCCGGCTGGGCCGCCAAAAACATTCAGTACTTC
CASSTPGWAAKNIQYF